This T cell receptor (beta chain) was recovered during a study of shared clonotypes between healthy human individuals. Regarding this clone: Its antigen is not identified.

V lost 4 bases to trimming and J lost 2 bases; unmatched junction nucleotides: 17. Germline values: CDR1 LNHDA, CDR2 SQIVND (reference sequence). CDR3 size: 19 residues. Study-level results: Around 4.7% was the fraction of naive CD4 clonotypes found shared across a few donors.

Original handling: Owing to the provision of junction-only sequences devoid of quality scores by immunoSEQ, filtering differed. Produced via immunoSEQ multiplex PCR; TCRdb's table is partial and in-frame only. V and J calls and clone size are as listed in that table; D and trimming were resolved from the DNA. The sample includes about 2 million clones, approximately 95% seen only once; the top ten take 0.1% to 0.15%. The TCR comes from a man between 18 and 29 years old in good health. The sequenced material came from naive CD4+ T cells sorted from blood. Specified subset: CD45RA+ positively selected. V usage is TRBV19 and J usage is TRBJ1-5, with 7 bases lining up with TRBD1. This CDR3 is CASSNRTPLDRARNQPQHF. CDR3 in DNA: TGTGCCAGTAGTAACCGTACCCCCCTCGACAGGGCACGCAATCAGCCCCAGCATTTT.